This record looks at one T cell receptor (beta chain) sequence and its context. Its cognate antigen is unknown. The data derive from a study of T cells in tuberculosis. Study context: This South African cohort compared adolescents with or without latent tuberculosis against adults with active tuberculosis. Study findings and constraints: Active tuberculosis alpha repertoires lay closer to GMM-specific TCRs than controls'. Active tuberculosis patients had shorter CDR3-alpha; the beta difference was nonsignificant.

On average approximately 100,000 T cells per donor were immunosequenced. The V and J ends lost 3 bases and 2 bases respectively, with 14 bases between them. This CDR3 comprises 16 residues. Germline V gives CDR1 WNHNN, CDR2 SYGVQD (reference sequence). Repertoires were generated with immunoSEQ multiplex PCR, while TCRdb's copy carries only in-frame clones and drops some. The sample carries 24,000 or so clones, about 95% recorded once. The sequenced sample consisted of PBMCs. The sequence was collected from a donor aged 10 to 29 with latent tuberculosis or without tuberculosis infection. This sequence joins TRBV10-1 and TRBJ2-1, with D possibly TRBD1 on 5 matching bases. CDR3 sequence: CASSESRGNTYNEQFF. The CDR3 nucleotides read TGCGCCAGCAGTGAATCTAGGGGTAACACCTACAATGAGCAGTTCTTC.